This is a list of T cell receptor beta chains from one sample in a study of blood T cell repertoires in COVID-19. Only in-frame clones appear in the TCRdb table, and some are missing; sequencing was by immunoSEQ multiplex PCR. The table includes nearly 110,000 clones, approximately 80% detected once. Sequenced input: peripheral blood. These receptors originate from an elderly man with COVID-19, enrolled during active disease. Both conserved end residues are part of each CDR3. The D gene is left open where the match is weak. Some rows mark clone size as missing; the rest say once, few, many or name a class of expanded clone.

>TRBJ1-1|NA|12|TRBD1|TRBV10-3
TGTGCCATCAGTGCAGGGGGCACTGAAGCTTTCTTT
CAISAGGTEAFF
>TRBJ2-3|NA|16|NA|TRBV5-5
TGTGCCAGCAGCTTGGGTGACTTCCTGGCCACAGATACGCAGTATTTT
CASSLGDFLATDTQYF
>TRBJ1-5|few|14|NA|TRBV7-2
TGTGCCAGCAGCTTAGTAGCTGCCGAGGGTCCCCAGCATTTT
CASSLVAAEGPQHF
>TRBJ2-3|NA|17|NA|TRBV27
TGTGCCAGCAGTCTCCTAGACCGGGACTTCGTGGGGGATACGCAGTATTTT
CASSLLDRDFVGDTQYF
>TRBJ2-3|NA|17|NA|TRBV21-1
TGTGCCAGCAGCAAAGAGATAGCTAGCGGCAACACAGATACGCAGTATTTT
CASSKEIASGNTDTQYF
>TRBJ1-2|once|11|NA|TRBV28
TGTGCCAGTTTAGCTAACTATGGCTACACCTTC
CASLANYGYTF
>TRBJ1-2|NA|15|NA|TRBV3-1/TRBV3-2
TGTGCCAGCAGCCAAGCTGGGCCTCCGGGGGGCGGCTACACCTTC
CASSQAGPPGGGYTF
>TRBJ2-2|NA|17|NA|TRBV11-3
TGTGCCAGCAGCCCCGGGGGGACAGGACCGAACACCGGGGAGCTGTTTTTT
CASSPGGTGPNTGELFF
>TRBJ2-7|NA|18|TRBD2|TRBV19
TGTGCCAGTAGTATATTGTGGCGGGAGGGCCTAACCTCCTACGAGCAGTACTTC
CASSILWREGLTSYEQYF
>TRBJ2-2|NA|14|NA|TRBV2
TGTGCCAGCACAGGGACACTGAACACCGGGGAGCTGTTTTTT
CASTGTLNTGELFF
>TRBJ2-7|few|13|NA|TRBV6-1
TGTGCCAGCAGTGATTTAATAACCTACGAGCAGTACTTC
CASSDLITYEQYF
>TRBJ2-7|NA|11|TRBD2|TRBV6-5
TGTGCCAGCGGGGGGGTTTACGAGCAGTACTTC
CASGGVYEQYF
>TRBJ2-3|NA|15|TRBD2|TRBV7-3
TGTGCCAGCAGCCTAATAGCGGGGGGCACAGATACGCAGTATTTT
CASSLIAGGTDTQYF
>TRBJ2-3|NA|12|NA|TRBV12-3/TRBV12-4
TGTGCCAGCAGTTTAACAGCAGATACGCAGTATTTT
CASSLTADTQYF
>TRBJ1-2|NA|14|NA|TRBV19
TGTGCCAGTAGTTGGGACGGGGGGCCCTCTGGCTACACCTTC
CASSWDGGPSGYTF
>TRBJ2-2|NA|13|NA|TRBV4-2
TGTGCCAGCAGCCAAGATCTCGCCGGGGAGCTGTTTTTT
CASSQDLAGELFF
>TRBJ2-3|once|18|TRBD2|TRBV7-2
TGTGCCAGCAGCTTAGATCCACTAGCGGGAGTGAGCACAGATACGCAGTATTTT
CASSLDPLAGVSTDTQYF
>TRBJ2-2|NA|14|TRBD1|TRBV25-1
TGTGCCAGCAGTCGAGGGGGCAATACCGGGGAGCTGTTTTTT
CASSRGGNTGELFF
>TRBJ2-7|once|15|TRBD2|TRBV6-5
TGTGCCAGCTCGAAAACTAGCGGGACAACCTACGAGCAGTACTTC
CASSKTSGTTYEQYF
>TRBJ2-3|NA|16|NA|TRBV5-1
TGCGCCAGCAGCTTAGCGGGCGAGTGGAGCACAGATACGCAGTATTTT
CASSLAGEWSTDTQYF
>TRBJ1-4|NA|12|NA|TRBV6-4
TGTGCCAGCAGTGACTCCGGGGGGAAACTGTTTTTT
CASSDSGGKLFF
>TRBJ2-4|NA|14|TRBD1|TRBV19
TGTGCCAGTAGTAGCGAGACAGGGACGAACATTCAGTACTTC
CASSSETGTNIQYF
>TRBJ1-6|NA|17|NA|TRBV12-1
TGTGCCAGCAGCTTTGAGTCAGGGGGAACCTATAATTCACCCCTCCACTTT
CASSFESGGTYNSPLHF